These T cell receptor beta chains were read from a single sample in a study of cytomegalovirus exposure and HLA in healthy donors. Sequenced by immunoSEQ multiplex PCR; TCRdb stores in-frame clones only, minus some. The repertoire holds 150,000 to 200,000 clones, with approximately 86% as singletons. Material: PBMCs. The source is a man aged 25-45 years in good health and CMV-seropositive. Each CDR3 is given without its conserved first and last residue. D genes are given only for firm matches.

v_gene	d_gene	CDR3aa
TRBV7-9	.	ASSSGSRGNQPQH
TRBV7-8	TRBD1	ASSAGTGAGNTIY
TRBV5-1	.	ASSLGLDRGSDEQY
TRBV6-4	.	ASSDSQLYLTDTQY
TRBV19	TRBD1	ASTRDRENQPQH
TRBV5-1	TRBD2	ASGTSGTGELF
TRBV10-3	.	AITPGPGSEKLF
TRBV13	TRBD2	ASIHQRGGSNNEQF
TRBV7-2	TRBD2	ASSSVAGRETQY
TRBV6-1	TRBD2	ASSEVGGGVDTQY
TRBV5-4	TRBD1	ASSLTTGGMETQY
TRBV7-2	TRBD1	ASSLQGDQPQH
TRBV9	TRBD1	ASSVEQGSKAF
TRBV7-9	TRBD2	ASSSPSGGPWGQF
TRBV6-4	.	ASSDGGASTDTQY
TRBV9	TRBD1	ASSAWTGNEKLF
TRBV29-1	.	SAYRSPYGYT
TRBV11-2	.	ASSFPGWSYEQY
TRBV7-7	.	ASSYQLNYEQY
TRBV14	TRBD1	ASSLQGWNQPQH
TRBV30	TRBD1	AWSSRTGEKLF
TRBV5-8	TRBD2	ASSPGLAETDTQY
TRBV29-1	.	SVQVLNTEAF
TRBV30	.	AWSGSGAYSEQF
TRBV7-2	.	ASSLTPTRSGANVLT
TRBV19	.	ASSIGGQSSYEQY
TRBV19	.	ASSIDNQETQY
TRBV6-5	.	ASTGDYGYT
TRBV2	.	ASSDSNYGYT
TRBV14	.	ASSQDLEGGGYT
TRBV5-1	TRBD2	ASSRTSGGYTDTQY
TRBV27	.	ASSQRDFYGYT
TRBV4-1	.	ASSQEAVYGYT
TRBV7-9	.	ASSLSWTEGTYEQY
TRBV19	TRBD1	ASSSRQGNGETQY
TRBV13	.	ASSLNPTGQETQY
TRBV11-1	TRBD2	ASTPQPRGAAGELF
TRBV7-2	TRBD1	ASSAGTGNEQY
TRBV27	.	ASSWMGGEQPQH
TRBV10-2	TRBD1	ASSEEGTGRRPAKNIQY
TRBV2	TRBD1	ASSGRQGSNTEAF
TRBV27	TRBD1	ASSGGTGDHDSPLH
TRBV7-8	.	ASSLGRGTSTEAF